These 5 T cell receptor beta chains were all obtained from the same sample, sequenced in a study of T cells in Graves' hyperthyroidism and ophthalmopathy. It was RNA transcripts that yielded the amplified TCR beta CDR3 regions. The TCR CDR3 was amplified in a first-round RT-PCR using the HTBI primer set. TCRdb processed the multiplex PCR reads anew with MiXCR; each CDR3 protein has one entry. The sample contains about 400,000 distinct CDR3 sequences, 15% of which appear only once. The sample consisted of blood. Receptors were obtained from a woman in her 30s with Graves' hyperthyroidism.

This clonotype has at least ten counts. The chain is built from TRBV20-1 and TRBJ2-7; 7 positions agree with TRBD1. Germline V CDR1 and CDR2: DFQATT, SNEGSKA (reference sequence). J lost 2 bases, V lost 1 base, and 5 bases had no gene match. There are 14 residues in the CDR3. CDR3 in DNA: TGCAGTGCTAGAGCCCGGGACAGAACCTACGAGCAGTACTTC. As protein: CSARARDRTYEQYF.

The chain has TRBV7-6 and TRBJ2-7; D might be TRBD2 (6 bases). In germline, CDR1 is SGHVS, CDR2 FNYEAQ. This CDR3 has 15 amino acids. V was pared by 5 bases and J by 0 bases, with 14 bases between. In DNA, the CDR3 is TGTGCCAGCAGCCCGGCTTCGGGACTCTCCTACGAGCAGTACTTC. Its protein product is CASSPASGLSYEQYF.

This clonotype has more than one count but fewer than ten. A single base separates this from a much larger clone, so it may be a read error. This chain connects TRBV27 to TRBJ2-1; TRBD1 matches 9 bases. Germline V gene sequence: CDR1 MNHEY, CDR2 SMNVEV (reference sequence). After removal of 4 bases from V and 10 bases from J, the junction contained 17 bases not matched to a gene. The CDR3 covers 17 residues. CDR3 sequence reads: CASSSQQGATYLREQFF. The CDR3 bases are TGTGCCAGCAGTTCACAACAGGGGGCGACGTACTTGCGGGAGCAGTTCTTC.

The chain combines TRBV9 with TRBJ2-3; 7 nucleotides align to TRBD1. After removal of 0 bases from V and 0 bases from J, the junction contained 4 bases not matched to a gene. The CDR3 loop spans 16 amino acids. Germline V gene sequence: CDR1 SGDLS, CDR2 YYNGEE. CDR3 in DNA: TGTGCCAGCAGCGTAGTTGGACAGGCGAGCACAGATACGCAGTATTTT. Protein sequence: CASSVVGQASTDTQYF.

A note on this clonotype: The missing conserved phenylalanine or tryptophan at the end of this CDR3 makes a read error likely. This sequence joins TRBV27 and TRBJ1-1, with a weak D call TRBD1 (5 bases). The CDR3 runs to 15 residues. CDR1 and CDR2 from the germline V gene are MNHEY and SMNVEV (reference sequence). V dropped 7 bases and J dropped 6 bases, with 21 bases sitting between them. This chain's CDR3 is CASNPGRRGYSEAFL. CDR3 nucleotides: TGTGCCAGCAATCCCGGGAGAAGGGGCTACTCTGAAGCTTTCCTT.